The entry that follows covers one T cell receptor (beta chain) sequence. The individuals who served as donors were healthy Caucasians living in Russia, aged about 6 to 95. These data originate in a study of blood T cells in healthy people across ages. Whole-study context: About one barcoded TCR beta cDNA was captured per two T cells.

A second roughly 7 to 12 cycle PCR used barcoded and J-beta primers. TCRdb called the 5' RACE reads again in MiXCR, with one record for every CDR3 protein. The sample lists about 780,000 distinct CDR3 sequences, 35% to 50% occurring once. Germline V gene data show CDR1 as GTSNPN and CDR2 as SVGIG (reference sequence). The V and J ends lost 0 bases and 2 bases respectively, with 13 bases between them. This CDR3 contains 15 residues. The sequence derives from an elderly man in good health. The sequencing sample was made of blood. The J gene is TRBJ1-1, the V gene TRBV30, with unresolved D. Written as DNA, the CDR3 is TGTGCCTGGAGTGTATCGGACGCGGCCAACACTGAAGCTTTCTTT. Encoded protein: CAWSVSDAANTEAFF. Using reference TRBV30 and TRBJ1-1 for the parts outside the CDR3, the full variable domain is SQTIHQWPATLVQPVGSPLSLECTVEGTSNPNLYWYRQAAGRGLQLLFYSVGIGQISSEVPQNLSASRPQDRQFILSSKKLLLSDSGFYLCAWSVSDAANTEAFFGQGTRLTVV.